Presented here are 2 T cell receptor beta chains from one specimen sequenced in a study of tumor-infiltrating lymphocytes in oesophageal squamous cell carcinoma. Via MiXCR, TCRdb re-called the PCR reads, giving one row per CDR3 protein. The sample consists of about 17,000 distinct CDR3 sequences, 42% of them appearing once. The specimen sequenced was normal esophageal tissue next to the tumor. The receptors stem from a female donor with esophageal squamous cell carcinoma.

The chain recombines TRBV7-6 with TRBJ2-3; 10 bases match TRBD2. TRBJ2-2 matches the DNA end more closely, so the J call is doubtful. The length of the CDR3 is 16 residues. The germline CDR1 and CDR2 sequences are SGHVS and FNYEAQ. CDR3 bases: TGTGCCAGCAGCTCAACTAGCGGGGATAGGACCGGGGAGCTGTTTTTT. Residues: CASSSTSGDRTGELFF.

This clonotype qualifies as large. The rearrangement joins TRBV7-9 to TRBJ1-2; the D gene is possibly TRBD1 (6 bases). V shed 2 bases and J shed 3 bases, with 10 bases lying between them. The CDR3 runs to 14 residues. The germline CDR1 and CDR2 sequences are SEHNR and FQNEAQ (reference sequence). The CDR3 reads CASSLRGGDYGYTF. The CDR3 nucleotides are TGTGCCAGCAGCTTAAGAGGGGGGGACTATGGCTACACCTTC.